This TCR beta chain was retrieved from a study of quantifying T cell responses using KT2 cells. At the level of the study: RNA was reverse transcribed with TCR alpha and beta constant-region primers. The second PCR ran as a qPCR until a predetermined fluorescence threshold was reached. Study-wide results and caveats: Input KT2 cell number predicted KT2 alpha and beta sequence counts linearly over several orders of magnitude.

A note on this clonotype: Antigen unknown.

Germline V CDR1 and CDR2: SGHTA, FQGNSA. This CDR3 spans 15 amino acids. V was clipped by 0 bases and J by 5 bases, with 13 bases between them. The cDNA 3' end received a ligated oligonucleotide with a UMI. The first PCR ran approximately 4 cycles with an equimolar RC1.1 and RC1.2 beta primer mix. Each CDR3 protein gets one entry after TCRdb re-called the UMI-ligation and nested PCR reads with MiXCR. The sample shows approximately 50,000 distinct CDR3 sequences, about 9.9% of them seen only once. The sequencing sample was made of PBMCs spiked with cells of the T cell clone KT2. The source of this sequence is a human donor. The chain joins TRBV7-2 to TRBJ1-1; possible D gene TRBD1, 5 bases. This CDR3 is CASSLAGLSGTEAFF. The CDR3 coding sequence is TGTGCCAGCAGCTTAGCGGGACTGAGTGGGACTGAAGCTTTCTTT.